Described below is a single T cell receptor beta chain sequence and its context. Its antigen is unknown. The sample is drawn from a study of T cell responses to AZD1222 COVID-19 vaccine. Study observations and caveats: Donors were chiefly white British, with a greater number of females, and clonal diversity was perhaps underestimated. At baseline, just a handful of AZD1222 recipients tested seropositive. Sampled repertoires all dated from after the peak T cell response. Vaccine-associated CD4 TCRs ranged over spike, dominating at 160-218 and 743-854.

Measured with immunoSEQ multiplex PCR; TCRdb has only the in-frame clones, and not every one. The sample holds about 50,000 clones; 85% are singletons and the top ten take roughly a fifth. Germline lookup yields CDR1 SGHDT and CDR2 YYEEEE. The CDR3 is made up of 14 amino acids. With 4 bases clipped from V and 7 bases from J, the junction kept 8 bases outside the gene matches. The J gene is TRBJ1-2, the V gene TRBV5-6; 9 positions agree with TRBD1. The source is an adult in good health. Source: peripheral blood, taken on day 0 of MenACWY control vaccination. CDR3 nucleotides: TGTGCCAGCAGCAGGGGACAGGGAGGAATTGGCTACACCTTC. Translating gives CASSRGQGGIGYTF.